These 23 T cell receptor beta chains originate from one sample sequenced in a study of T cell repertoires in cytomegalovirus infection. One entry per CDR3 protein results from TCRdb running MiXCR on the reads. This sample has approximately 550,000 distinct CDR3 sequences, with 15% to 20% found just once. The sample consisted of CD8+ T cells from PBMCs. The receptors stem from a human donor in good health (CMV status not recorded). Some clones in this sample may be carry-over from other donors' samples.

The chain uses TRBV9 and TRBJ1-5, with 9 bases lining up with TRBD1. The V and J ends lost 3 bases and 7 bases, in that order; junction bases with no gene match: 5. This CDR3 region has 14 residues. In germline, CDR1 is SGDLS, CDR2 YYNGEE. DNA for the CDR3: TGTGCCAGCAGCGCAACAGGGGGCCGGCAGCCCCAGCATTTT. Its translation is CASSATGGRQPQHF.

At least ten counts were recorded for this clonotype. V gene TRBV27 combines with J gene TRBJ2-3; no clear D gene. Germline CDR1 MNHEY, CDR2 SMNVEV (reference sequence). V was clipped by 4 bases and J by 1 base, with 12 bases between them. The CDR3 is 15 residues long. The CDR3, as DNA: TGTGCCAGCAGTTCGCCCGGAGTGGGCACAGATACGCAGTATTTT. Translated, it gives CASSSPGVGTDTQYF.

Remarks on this clonotype: A much larger clonotype is one base distant, so this may be a read error. CDR3 region: CASGPTLAEGTGELFF. The CDR3 nucleotides read TGCGCCAGCGGTCCTACCTTAGCGGAGGGGACCGGGGAGCTGTTTTTT. This chain uses TRBV10-2 with TRBJ2-2, with D tentatively TRBD2 (6 bases). Looked up from germline, CDR1 is WSHSY and CDR2 is SAAADI. This CDR3 region has 16 residues. Trimming cost V 8 bases and J 5 bases, with 21 bases left between them.

As to this clonotype: This may arise from a read error, as a much more abundant clone is one base away. No conserved phenylalanine or tryptophan ends this CDR3, so it is likely a read error. The gene calls are TRBV28 and TRBJ2-5; a possible D gene is TRBD1 (6 bases). The CDR3 is 13 amino acids. Germline CDR1 reads MDHEN; CDR2 reads SYDVKM. V was clipped by 10 bases and J by 3 bases, with 15 bases between them. The CDR3 reads CATSLSGEETQYL. The CDR3 nucleotides are TGTGCCACTTCACTTTCAGGGGAAGAGACCCAGTACTTA.

This clonotype came up many times. The chain has TRBV28 and TRBJ1-1; 7 positions agree with TRBD1. Germline CDR1 reads MDHEN; CDR2 reads SYDVKM. The CDR3 runs 15 residues. Unmatched junction bases numbered 7, after V lost 5 bases and J lost 1 base. CDR3 amino acids: CASSPRDSWNTEAFF. DNA of the CDR3: TGTGCCAGCAGTCCAAGGGACAGTTGGAACACTGAAGCTTTCTTT.

To note about this clonotype: Being one base from a much bigger clone, this may be a read error. This chain uses TRBV12-3 or TRBV12-4 with TRBJ2-1, with 9 bases fitting TRBD2. This CDR3 is 13 amino acids long. This chain's CDR3 is CASGGSGGNAQFF. The CDR3 DNA reads as TGTGCCAGCGGGGGTAGCGGGGGAAATGCGCAGTTCTTC.

This clonotype appeared many times. The rearrangement uses TRBV10-3 and TRBJ1-1; the D gene is possibly TRBD1 (6 bases). Trimming took off 2 bases at V and 1 base at J, with 11 bases between the two ends. CDR1 and CDR2 from the germline V gene are ENHRY and SYGVKD. CDR3 length: 15 residues. This chain's CDR3 is CAISESRGSNTEAFF. CDR3 DNA sequence: TGTGCCATCAGTGAGAGCAGGGGCTCGAACACTGAAGCTTTCTTT.

The V and J genes are TRBV6-6 and TRBJ1-1; TRBD1 agrees at 7 bases. Germline CDR1 MNHNY, CDR2 SVGAGI (reference sequence). J gave up 4 bases and V 6 bases, and 8 bases lay outside the gene matches. The CDR3 has 14 residues. The CDR3 DNA reads TGTGCCAGCAGCACCGAGGGGGCGGTCACTGAAGCTTTCTTT. Amino acids: CASSTEGAVTEAFF.

This clonotype occurred many times. The V and J genes are TRBV6-7 and TRBJ2-5; 7 nucleotides line up with TRBD2. TRBV6-7 is classed as an ORF, of uncertain function. There are 13 residues in the CDR3. V was clipped by 5 bases and J by 4 bases; unmatched bases: 4. CDR3 region: CASSKLARETQYF. In DNA form, the CDR3 reads TGTGCCAGCAGTAAACTAGCGCGAGAGACCCAGTACTTC.

A few counts support this clonotype. The V gene is TRBV20-1, the J gene TRBJ2-3; 7 nucleotides match TRBD2. Germline-derived CDR1 and CDR2 are DFQATT and SNEGSKA (reference sequence). V shed 7 bases and J 3 bases; nucleotides not matched to a gene: 16. This CDR3 has 16 residues. The CDR3 DNA is TGCAGTGTAGGGGCCGGGGGGTATCTGATTACAGATACGCAGTATTTT. Protein product: CSVGAGGYLITDTQYF.

This clonotype was seen at least ten times. The chain couples TRBV4-2 to TRBJ1-1; the match to TRBD1 covers 7 bases. There are 13 residues in the CDR3. The trim removed 1 base at V and 7 bases at J, leaving 3 bases unmatched. CDR1 is LGHNA and CDR2 is YNFKEQ in the germline V gene. CDR3 protein: CASSQGDRVEAFF. The DNA for the CDR3 is TGTGCCAGCAGCCAAGGAGACAGGGTTGAAGCTTTCTTT.

The chain joins TRBV10-3 to TRBJ2-7; tentatively, D is TRBD2 (5 bases). The V and J ends lost 3 bases and 4 bases respectively, with 13 bases between them. Germline V CDR1 and CDR2: ENHRY, SYGVKD. CDR3 length: 14 amino acids. CDR3 protein: CAISDGGGRYEQYF. CDR3 DNA: TGTGCCATCAGTGACGGTGGAGGAAGATACGAGCAGTACTTC.

The count of this clonotype is one. The gene calls are TRBV20-1 and TRBJ1-2; D not certain. Trimming shortened V by 2 bases and J by 4 bases, and 8 bases separated the two germline ends. The CDR3 spans 12 residues. CDR1 is DFQATT and CDR2 is SNEGSKA in the germline V gene (reference sequence). CDR3: CSARFSSYGYTF. CDR3 nucleotide sequence: TGCAGTGCTAGATTCTCCAGCTATGGCTACACCTTC.

This clonotype was observed many times. The rearrangement joins TRBV7-6 to TRBJ2-7, with 7 bases lining up with TRBD1. In germline, CDR1 is SGHVS, CDR2 FNYEAQ. The length of the CDR3 is 16 residues. Germline trimming cut 5 bases from V and 2 bases from J; bases unmatched to any gene: 12. The CDR3 DNA is TGTGCCAGCAGCGCCCCCCAGGGACAGCCGACCTACGAGCAGTACTTC. Protein: CASSAPQGQPTYEQYF.

This clonotype came up a few times. V and J are TRBV12-3 or TRBV12-4 and TRBJ2-2; maybe TRBD2 (6 bases). CDR3 length: 17 amino acids. The V and J ends lost 6 bases and 5 bases respectively, with 22 bases between them. The CDR3, as DNA: TGTGCCAGCAGACGCCCAGGAGTGGGGAGGAAAACCGGGGAGCTGTTTTTT. As protein: CASRRPGVGRKTGELFF.

The chain carries TRBV19 and TRBJ1-1; TRBD1 aligns across 7 bases. Germline V gene lookup returns CDR1 LNHDA and CDR2 SQIVND (reference sequence). The J segment lost 3 bases and the V segment lost 1 base, leaving 2 bases of the junction unmatched. CDR3 length equals 14 residues. The CDR3 bases are TGTGCCAGTAGTATAGCAGGGGGGCACACTGAAGCTTTCTTT. Residues: CASSIAGGHTEAFF.

This clonotype appeared many times. This rearrangement joins TRBV7-2 to TRBJ2-7; 9 nucleotides match TRBD1. This CDR3 has 15 residues. Trimming removed 5 bases from V and 2 bases from J; junction bases left unmatched: 7. Germline CDR1 reads SGHTA; CDR2 reads FQGNSA. The CDR3 loop is CASSPTGGLAYEQYF. CDR3 DNA sequence: TGTGCCAGCAGCCCTACAGGGGGCTTGGCCTACGAGCAGTACTTC.

To note about this clonotype: Being one base from a much bigger clone, this may be a read error. The V gene is TRBV7-3, the J gene TRBJ2-4; 9 bases are shared with TRBD1. Germline values: CDR1 SGHTA, CDR2 FQGTGA. The V gene end was trimmed by 5 bases and the J gene end by 3 bases; junction bases not matched to a gene: 8. The CDR3 consists of 16 residues. The CDR3, as DNA: TGTGCCAGCAGCCCGGGACAGGGCGTATTCAAAAACATTCAGTACTTC. Translation gives CASSPGQGVFKNIQYF. Drawing the rest from reference TRBV7-3 and TRBJ2-4, the complete variable domain is GAGVSQTPSNKVTEKGKYVELRCDPISGHTALYWYRQSLGQGPEFLIYFQGTGAADDSGLPNDRFFAVRPEGSVSTLKIQRTERGDSAVYLCASSPGQGVFKNIQYFGAGTRLSVL.

There are many counts of this clonotype. CDR3 nucleotide sequence: TGTGCCAGCAGTGGGACTGTTACTAGCACAGATACGCAGTATTTT. It yields the protein CASSGTVTSTDTQYF. J is TRBJ2-3 and V is TRBV27, with D possibly being TRBD2 (6 bases). CDR1 is MNHEY and CDR2 is SMNVEV in the germline V gene (reference sequence). Between the trimmed V and J ends, which lost 5 bases and 0 bases, there was a span of 12 bases. The CDR3 has 15 residues.

This clonotype was found a few times. The chain uses TRBV12-5 and TRBJ2-3; D not certain. Deletions cut 1 base from V and 6 bases from J, with 5 bases between. Germline V gene data show CDR1 as LGHNT and CDR2 as FRNRAP. This CDR3 contains 12 residues. DNA of the CDR3: TGTGCTAGTGGTTTGGGCTTCGATACGCAGTATTTT. It encodes CASGLGFDTQYF.

This clonotype was seen a few times. This rearrangement joins TRBV10-3 to TRBJ1-5; the D gene is possibly TRBD1 (5 bases). There are 14 residues in the CDR3. Germline loops: CDR1 ENHRY, CDR2 SYGVKD. V lost 4 bases, J lost 3 bases, and 10 bases lay in between. The CDR3 reads CAISGAGYNQPQHF. Here the CDR3 DNA reads TGTGCCATCAGTGGGGCAGGGTACAATCAGCCCCAGCATTTT.

DNA of the CDR3: TGTGCCAGCAGTTTATTGCAAAATGAAAAACTGTTTTTT. Its translation is CASSLLQNEKLFF. V and J are TRBV28 and TRBJ1-4; D remains unclear. The CDR3 length is 13 residues. V was cut by 1 base and J by 5 bases, with 5 bases left in between. Germline V gene sequence: CDR1 MDHEN, CDR2 SYDVKM.

There are a few counts of this clonotype. The V and J genes are TRBV29-1 and TRBJ1-1; 7 bases line up with TRBD1. This CDR3 has 15 amino acids. Trimming at V came to 7 bases and at J to 7 bases, leaving 18 bases not matched to a gene. CDR1 SQVTM and CDR2 ANQGSEA come from the germline V gene. CDR3 nucleotide sequence: TGCAGCGCCGCAGACAGGGAAAAGCGGTTCCTTGAAGCTTTCTTT. Amino acid sequence: CSAADREKRFLEAFF.